The sequence of this T cell receptor beta chain was determined in a study of breast tumors, draining lymph nodes, adjacent tissues. The CDR3 is 13 residues long. Germline loops: CDR1 SGHRS, CDR2 YFSETQ. Trimming left V 7 bases short and J 0 bases short, with 10 bases between. TCRdb passed the multiplex PCR reads through MiXCR, listing each CDR3 protein once. Seen here are approximately 280,000 distinct CDR3 sequences, 30% observed once, and the top ten hold approximately 1%. At least ten counts were recorded for this clonotype. Its antigen remains unidentified. Breast cancer patients provided tissue from their axillary draining lymph nodes. Whole-study results and caveats: Data fit most tumor T cells coming from lymph node, expanding in tumor. Tumors had less TCR diversity than lymph nodes, more than nontumor tissue. Tumor and nontumor repertoires were significantly more similar in luminal-like than in basal-like breast cancer. The lymph node origin of tumor T cells was framed as consistent with a hypothesis, not demonstrated.

The V call is TRBV5-1, the J call TRBJ2-5; D may be TRBD1 (5 bases). Specimen: axillary lymph node tissue. The receptor was isolated from a female donor with breast cancer. Some clones in this sample may be carry-over from other donors' samples. CDR3 sequence: CASSRGYQETQYF. CDR3 bases: TGCGCCAGCTCTAGGGGCTACCAAGAGACCCAGTACTTC.